The 18 T cell receptor beta chains reported below all come from one sample, sequenced in a study of blood T cell repertoires in COVID-19. Profiled with immunoSEQ multiplex PCR; TCRdb holds only in-frame clones, not every one. The sample yields over 130,000 clones, about nine tenths seen once. Sample: peripheral blood. Receptors originate from a human donor with COVID-19, enrolled during active disease. The donor label of this sample is uncertain.

J is TRBJ1-4 and V is TRBV1; TRBD1 was called by the table and not checked on the DNA. TRBV1 is deemed a pseudogene. The CDR3 loop spans 14 amino acids. CDR3 sequence (DNA): TGCACCAGCAGCCAGTTGACAGGGCCGGAAAAACTGTTTTTT. Encoded protein: CTSSQLTGPEKLFF.

This clone was seen a handful of times. The chain uses TRBV28 and TRBJ2-1; the D is unclear. Trimming took off 5 bases at V and 5 bases at J, with 7 bases between the two ends. The CDR3 is 12 residues long. Germline V gives CDR1 MDHEN, CDR2 SYDVKM. As DNA, the CDR3 is TGTGCCAGCAGTCCTATAAACAATGAGCAGTTCTTC. It specifies CASSPINNEQFF. The complete variable domain, with remaining parts taken from reference TRBV28 and TRBJ2-1, reads DVKVTQSSRYLVKRTGEKVFLECVQDMDHENMFWYRQDPGLGLRLIYFSYDVKMKEKGDIPEGYSVSREKKERFSLILESASTNQTSMYLCASSPINNEQFFGPGTRLTVL.

The CDR3 here is CASTLGSHGELFF. The DNA of the CDR3 is TGTGCCAGCACACTCGGGAGCCACGGGGAGCTGTTTTTT. This chain joins TRBV12-3 or TRBV12-4 and TRBJ2-2; the D gene is possibly TRBD2 (6 bases). This CDR3 comprises 13 residues. Trimming left V 7 bases short and J 7 bases short, with 13 bases between.

The V gene is TRBV7-3, the J gene TRBJ1-5; the D gene is possibly TRBD1 (6 bases). V gave up 4 bases and J gave up 4 bases, with 14 bases separating them. The CDR3 totals 15 residues. CDR1 is SGHTA, CDR2 FQGTGA, per germline. This CDR3 is CASSSRTGSNQPQHF. Here the CDR3 DNA reads TGTGCCAGCAGCTCTCGTACAGGGTCAAATCAGCCCCAGCATTTT.

The chain employs TRBV2 and TRBJ1-5; TRBD1 aligns across 10 bases. Trimming at V came to 8 bases and at J to 7 bases, leaving 5 bases not matched to a gene. Germline V CDR1 and CDR2: SNHLY, FYNNEI. The CDR3 spans 13 residues. CDR3 sequence (DNA): TGTGCCAGCGGACAGGGGGAACGGCAGCCCCAGCATTTT. It is translated as CASGQGERQPQHF.

The genes are TRBV19 and TRBJ2-3; TRBD2 aligns across 12 bases. This CDR3 spans 15 amino acids. V shed 6 bases and J 3 bases; nucleotides not matched to a gene: 4. Per germline, CDR1 LNHDA and CDR2 SQIVND (reference sequence). The CDR3 loop is CASRPTSGRTDTQYF. CDR3 sequence (DNA): TGTGCCAGTAGACCGACTAGCGGGAGAACAGATACGCAGTATTTT. Full variable domain (remainder filled in from reference TRBV19 and TRBJ2-3): DGGITQSPKYLFRKEGQNVTLSCEQNLNHDAMYWYRQDPGQGLRLIYYSQIVNDFQKGDIAEGYSVSREKKESFPLTVTSAQKNPTAFYLCASRPTSGRTDTQYFGPGTRLTVL.

The DNA for the CDR3 is TGTGCCACCAGCGCAACAGGAGCAGAGACCCAGTACTTC. It is translated as CATSATGAETQYF. The rearrangement joins TRBV15 to TRBJ2-5; D may be TRBD1 (5 bases). V lost 5 bases to trimming and J lost 4 bases, with 11 bases between them. Looked up from germline, CDR1 is LNHNV and CDR2 is YYDKDF (reference sequence). The CDR3 is made up of 13 amino acids.

The rearrangement joins TRBV7-2 to TRBJ2-7; no firm D call. CDR1 is SGHTA and CDR2 is FQGNSA in the germline V gene. Trimming took off 5 bases at V and 0 bases at J, with 14 bases between the two ends. CDR3 size: 15 residues. The CDR3 loop is CASSKPEWSSYEQYF. The CDR3 DNA reads TGTGCCAGCAGCAAACCGGAATGGAGCTCCTACGAGCAGTACTTC.

The chain couples TRBV10-1 to TRBJ2-2; 12 bases fit TRBD2. CDR1 is WNHNN and CDR2 is SYGVQD in the germline V gene (reference sequence). V trimming: 0 bases; J trimming: 4 bases; junction bases outside the gene matches: 3. The CDR3 contains 17 residues. CDR3 in amino acids: CASSESGLAGFTGELFF. CDR3 bases: TGCGCCAGCAGTGAGTCGGGACTAGCGGGCTTCACCGGGGAGCTGTTTTTT.

The chain recombines TRBV13 with TRBJ1-2; D might be TRBD1 (6 bases). Germline V gene sequence: CDR1 PRHDT, CDR2 FYEKMQ (reference sequence). V was cut by 8 bases and J by 7 bases, with 20 bases left in between. CDR3 length: 14 amino acids. CDR3 in DNA: TGTGCCAGCCTACAAACACCAGGGGTGGGTGGCTACACCTTC. Its protein is CASLQTPGVGGYTF.

The chain uses TRBV19 and TRBJ2-5, with 7 bases that match TRBD1. This CDR3 region has 15 residues. V lost 6 bases, J lost 4 bases, and 11 bases stayed unmatched. Germline V lookup: CDR1 LNHDA, CDR2 SQIVND (reference sequence). The CDR3 here is CASRGTGVSLETQYF. CDR3 in DNA: TGTGCCAGTAGAGGTACAGGGGTATCCTTAGAGACCCAGTACTTC.

The CDR3 is CSVDGKGWGYTF. CDR3 coding DNA: TGCAGCGTTGACGGGAAAGGGTGGGGCTACACCTTC. The chain employs TRBV29-1 and TRBJ1-2; no reliable D call. This CDR3 comprises 12 residues. In germline, CDR1 is SQVTM, CDR2 ANQGSEA. Deletions cut 3 bases from V and 8 bases from J, with 13 bases between.

The gene calls are TRBV18 and TRBJ1-5, with D possibly TRBD1 on 6 matching bases. The ends were cut back, 6 bases at V and 4 bases at J, with 13 bases in the middle. The CDR3 contains 14 residues. Germline V gives CDR1 KGHSH, CDR2 LQKENI. The CDR3 region is CASSLRQDNQPQHF. In nucleotides, the CDR3 is TGTGCCAGCTCTTTGAGACAGGATAATCAGCCCCAGCATTTT.

The J gene is TRBJ1-4, the V gene TRBV11-3; no reliable D call. Germline V gene lookup returns CDR1 SGHNT and CDR2 YENEEA. The CDR3 runs to 11 residues. The germline V and J ends were trimmed by 5 bases and 8 bases, with 6 bases remaining between them. The CDR3 loop reads CASSHREKLFF. CDR3 sequence (DNA): TGTGCCAGCAGCCACCGGGAAAAACTGTTTTTT.

V is TRBV2 and J is TRBJ2-7; 9 bases are shared with TRBD1. The germline CDR1 and CDR2 sequences are SNHLY and FYNNEI. V shed 6 bases, J shed 5 bases, and the junction held 11 bases outside the gene matches. The CDR3 extends over 15 amino acids. The CDR3 loop is CASSRAGTGYHEQYF. CDR3 nucleotides: TGTGCCAGCAGCCGCGCCGGGACAGGGTACCACGAGCAGTACTTC.

The chain has TRBV3-1 (or the pseudogene TRBV3-2) and TRBJ2-5, with TRBD1 as a possible D gene (5 bases). The CDR3 spans 14 residues. Germline CDR1 is LGHDT and CDR2 is YNNKEL (reference sequence). Trimming cost V 5 bases and J 1 base, with 11 bases left between them. DNA of the CDR3: TGTGCCAGCAGCTGGACACCCACCCAAGAGACCCAGTACTTC. Translation gives CASSWTPTQETQYF.

As concerns this clone: Additional DNA sequences in this sample encode the identical CDR3. The rearrangement joins TRBV5-1 to TRBJ1-1; 7 bases align to TRBD1. Germline V gene sequence: CDR1 SGHRS, CDR2 YFSETQ. Losses at the gene ends were 4 bases for V and 1 base for J; bases not matched to a gene: 1. The CDR3 consists of 13 residues. The CDR3 DNA sequence: TGCGCCAGCAGCAGGACAGGGAACACTGAAGCTTTCTTT. Amino acid sequence: CASSRTGNTEAFF.

The V call is TRBV5-6, the J call TRBJ2-1; tentative D call: TRBD2 (7 bases). Trimming pared 4 bases from V and 8 bases from J, leaving 19 bases between. The CDR3 runs 15 residues. Germline lookup yields CDR1 SGHDT and CDR2 YYEEEE. The CDR3 is CASSRGRGALYEQFF. The DNA of the CDR3 is TGTGCCAGCAGCCGGGGACGGGGGGCGCTGTATGAGCAGTTCTTC.